This T cell receptor (beta chain) was recorded in a study of blood T cells in healthy people across ages. Study-wide points: Roughly linearly, TCR beta diversity per million T cells fell as age increased. Comparison with aged donors showed that long-lived donors had more naive CD4+ cells and higher diversity. Reliance upon unsorted PBMCs precluded definitive naive versus antigen-experienced comparison.

Comments on this clonotype: Its antigen is unknown.

Primed by a sample-barcoded 5' primer and a J-beta primer mix, a second PCR proceeded for about 7 to 11 cycles. TCRdb processed the 5' RACE reads anew with MiXCR; each CDR3 protein has one entry. This sample has hundreds of thousands of distinct CDR3 sequences, with around three fifths found just once. The sample comprised blood. The clonotype comes from a man in his fifties or sixties in good health.

The CDR3 nucleotides are TGCAGTGCTAGTGGGGGTAGTGGCGGGTACACTGAAGCTTTCTTT. Its protein is CSASGGSGGYTEAFF. V gene TRBV20-1 combines with J gene TRBJ1-1, with D maybe TRBD1 (5 bases). Trimming removed 3 bases from V and 3 bases from J, with 17 bases in between. Germline loops: CDR1 DFQATT, CDR2 SNEGSKA (reference sequence). The CDR3 sequence is 15 residues long.